This T cell receptor (beta chain) was documented in a study of T cells in localized non-small cell lung cancer. This clone was detected only once. Produced via immunoSEQ multiplex PCR; TCRdb's table is partial and in-frame only. The sample holds about 12,000 clones, about four fifths seen once. The germline V gene has CDR1 SGHNT and CDR2 YYREEE (reference sequence). Trimming at V came to 4 bases and at J to 8 bases, leaving 6 bases not matched to a gene. There are 13 residues in the CDR3. The material was peripheral blood, obtained before any cancer treatment. This TCR was sampled from a male donor aged 60 or over with stage I squamous cell lung carcinoma. The V call is TRBV5-4, the J call TRBJ1-2; 9 positions agree with TRBD1. CDR3 amino acids: CASSQQGAIGYTF. The CDR3 DNA is TGTGCCAGCAGCCAACAGGGGGCGATCGGCTACACCTTC.